This is a list of T cell receptor beta chains from one sample in a study of CD8 T cells in ankylosing spondylitis. Using its own MiXCR run on the 5' RACE reads, TCRdb lists one record per CDR3 protein. In the table there are approximately 400,000 distinct CDR3 sequences, more than 15% of which are singletons. Sequenced: blood, either unsorted or a sorted T cell fraction (not recorded which). These receptors originate from a male donor with ankylosing spondylitis. The CDR3 runs from the conserved cysteine through the conserved F or W. The D gene is left open where the match is weak. Only some rows state a clone size, as once, few, many or a class for expanded clones.

clone_size j_call v_call d_call cdr3_nt cdr3_aa
few TRBJ2-5 TRBV4-3 TRBD1 TGCGCCAGCAGCCCTCGGGGACAGAGCCAAGAGACCCAGTACTTC CASSPRGQSQETQYF
NA TRBJ2-7 TRBV20-1 NA TGCAGTGCTAGAAACAGCCAAGCCTACGAGCAGTACTTC CSARNSQAYEQYF
few TRBJ1-1 TRBV12-3/TRBV12-4 NA TGTGCCAGCAGTTCCCAGGGGAGCACTGAAGCTTTCTTT CASSSQGSTEAFF
few TRBJ2-7 TRBV18 NA TGTGCCAGCTCACCACCGAACCGGCAGGGGTCACAAGAGCAGTACTTC CASSPPNRQGSQEQYF
NA TRBJ2-1 TRBV2 TRBD2 TGTGCCAGCAGTGAAGCTCGGGGGGGGCCATTGTATGAGCAGTTCTTC CASSEARGGPLYEQFF
NA TRBJ1-4 TRBV5-1 NA TGCGCCAGCAGCTTGAGAGGGGCAGGGCCTAATGAAAAACTGTTTTTT CASSLRGAGPNEKLFF
NA TRBJ2-5 TRBV12-5 TRBD1 TGTGCTAGTGGACAAACGACAGGGGGCCAAGAGACCCAGTACTTC CASGQTTGGQETQYF
NA TRBJ2-5 TRBV3-1 NA TGTGCCAGCAGCCGCGGACAAGGGTTCGGAGAGACCCAGTACTTC CASSRGQGFGETQYF
NA TRBJ1-2 TRBV4-1 NA TGCGCCAGCAGCCAAGATAGGTCCCAGCGAAACTATGGCTACACCTTC CASSQDRSQRNYGYTF
many TRBJ2-2 TRBV5-6 TRBD1 TGTGCCAGCAGCTTGCGCAGGACAGGCAGGGACACCGGGGAGCTGTTTTTT CASSLRRTGRDTGELFF